The rows below give T cell receptor beta chains drawn from one sample of a study of blood T cell repertoires in COVID-19. TCRdb's copy holds only in-frame clones and misses some; the assay was immunoSEQ multiplex PCR. Of roughly 260,000 clones listed, around 90% are singletons. The sequencing input was peripheral blood. Receptors originate from a woman between 50 and 59 years old who had recovered from COVID-19. Both conserved end residues are part of each CDR3. Some rows have no size entry. The others give once, few or many, or a class for an expanded clone.

clone_size j_call v_call cdr3_aa
- TRBJ1-2 TRBV28 CASSPGNFGYTF
- TRBJ1-5 TRBV11-2 CASSAGSDQPQHF
few TRBJ1-2 TRBV7-2 CASSFSGDLGYGYTF
- TRBJ1-5 TRBV2 CASSRGDSNQPQHF
- TRBJ1-2 TRBV12-3/TRBV12-4 CASTPKNQGYTF
- TRBJ2-1 TRBV11-2 CASSLELRMDNEQFF
- TRBJ2-5 TRBV5-1 CASSGTSGGAGETQYF
- TRBJ2-1 TRBV9 CASSVSSDEQFF
- TRBJ1-2 TRBV7-9 CASSSPGTGGGYGYTF
- TRBJ2-7 TRBV27 CASSPRTRSYEQYF
- TRBJ2-7 TRBV6-5 CASSPGGSITKQYF
- TRBJ2-7 TRBV18 CASSPRDRSSYEQYF
- TRBJ1-1 TRBV29-1 CSVAMTAGRPTEAFF
- TRBJ2-7 TRBV10-3 CAISDSGAVEQYF
- TRBJ1-1 TRBV5-1 CASSVEGQGRRNTEAFF
few TRBJ2-1 TRBV10-3 CAISDPGGPVAGDEAYNEQFF
few TRBJ2-7 TRBV28 CASRAGGGSYEQYF
- TRBJ2-3 TRBV25-1 CASRGTSGGASTDTQYF
- TRBJ1-3 TRBV28 CASSLITGVSGNTIYF